This T cell receptor beta chain was recorded in a study of T-cell memory formation after mild COVID-19. Many counts were recorded for this clonotype. Its antigen is currently unknown. Whole-study results and caveats: Memory sampled before infection contained some responding clones, suggesting cross-reactive memory joined. Mostly located in CM and EM were contracting CD4+ clones, with contracting CD8+ clones located in EMRA.

This CDR3 is 15 amino acids long. The junction had 4 bases not matched to a gene; V was cut back by 3 bases and J by 2 bases. Germline CDR1 is SGHTA and CDR2 is FQGNSA. TCRdb used MiXCR to reprocess the 5' RACE reads, holding one entry per CDR3 protein. This sample carries 180,000 or so distinct CDR3 sequences, 9.5% to 13% of them seen once, and the ten largest clones take more than 3.5%. Sequencing was carried out using PBMCs or a T cell subset sorted from them (not recorded which). This rearrangement joins TRBV7-2 to TRBJ2-3, with 8 nucleotides matching TRBD2. The sequence was obtained from a man younger than 30 who had mild COVID-19 (a few samples of this study predate the infection). Cell type and time point are not known. CDR3 amino acids: CASSLQAGVTDTQYF. CDR3 DNA: TGTGCCAGCAGCTTGCAAGCGGGGGTCACAGATACGCAGTATTTT.